What follows describes a single T cell receptor beta chain. The antigen is undetermined. Produced via immunoSEQ multiplex PCR; TCRdb's table is partial and in-frame only. Found here are just over 80,000 clones, 65% to 85% of them singletons; the top ten hold more than 0.45%. The data originate from a study of T cell clones after liver transplantation. Study as a whole: Graft-donor-reactive sequences were compared with third-party-reactive TCRbeta sequences from pre-transplant mixed lymphocyte reactions.

Findings of the study overall: Graft donor-reactive T cells possibly entered the graft instead of undergoing deletion.

The source of this sequence is a human patient who received a liver transplant. The graft donor may be the source of some T cells. Here the sequenced sample was CD4+ T cells from blood, taken about 46 months after liver transplant.

CDR3 in DNA: TGCGCCATCAATCCCGGGACCCACCTTACGGGCTACACCTTC. As protein: CAINPGTHLTGYTF. The rearrangement joins TRBV5-1 to TRBJ1-2, with a possible D match to TRBD1 (5 bases). V was clipped by 9 bases and J by 8 bases, with 23 bases between them. Germline V gene data show CDR1 as SGHRS and CDR2 as YFSETQ. This CDR3 has 14 residues.